This TCR beta chain was identified during a study of cytomegalovirus exposure and HLA in healthy donors. Regarding the study as a whole: Immune exposure was documented only through CMV serostatus.

Concerning this clone: Its antigen is undetermined.

With 60 Vbeta and 13 Jbeta primers, the PCR was carried out. Sequencing used immunoSEQ multiplex PCR; TCRdb keeps in-frame clones, though not all of them. This table holds fewer than 150,000 clones, less than 85% found once. Germline lookup yields CDR1 MDHEN and CDR2 SYDVKM. This CDR3 has 15 residues. V lost 3 bases to trimming and J lost 0 bases; unmatched junction nucleotides: 5. This receptor was identified in a man aged 35-49 years in good health and CMV-seropositive. The chain couples TRBV28 to TRBJ2-7, with 7 bases lining up with TRBD1. The sample comprised PBMCs. The CDR3 nucleotides read TGTGCCAGCAGTTTGAGAGGGGGCATCTCCTACGAGCAGTACTTC. It translates to CASSLRGGISYEQYF.